Sequencing of this T cell receptor beta chain was carried out in a study of beta chain features in type 1 diabetes. Regarding the study as a whole: Diminished insertions and augmented deletions at VDJ junctions characterized type 1 diabetes patients. cDNA-based reads could over-represent cells with high TCR expression. Researchers report that Type 1 diabetes patients had moderately but significantly shorter TCRB CDR3s across all four CD4+ subsets.

The CDR3 runs 15 residues. From germline, CDR1 is SGDLS and CDR2 YYNGEE. Between the trimmed V and J ends, which lost 5 bases and 1 base, there was a span of 10 bases. Worth noting for this clone: The antigen is not known.

What was sequenced were expressed TCRB transcripts, since all of the isolated RNA had been reverse transcribed. Produced via immunoSEQ multiplex PCR; TCRdb's table is partial and in-frame only. The sample yields hundreds of thousands of clones, roughly an eighth seen once. Sequencing was performed on naive CD4+ T cells from blood. The source is a man between 18 and 35 years old with type 1 diabetes. The chain is built from TRBV9 and TRBJ1-6, with a weak D call TRBD1 (6 bases). The CDR3 nucleotides are TGTGCCAGCAGTTCAGGGGATTCCTATAATTCACCCCTCCACTTT. This encodes CASSSGDSYNSPLHF. Combining the CDR3 with reference TRBV9 and TRBJ1-6 gives the whole variable domain DSGVTQTPKHLITATGQRVTLRCSPRSGDLSVYWYQQSLDQGLQFLIQYYNGEERAKGNILERFSAQQFPDLHSELNLSSLELGDSALYFCASSSGDSYNSPLHFGNGTRLTVT.